This T cell receptor (beta chain) is from a study of cytomegalovirus exposure and HLA in healthy donors (dated by TCRdb to 2016 to 2017). Looking at the study overall: A later analysis indicated that the roughly 130 validation repertoires were generated on the platform also employed for the 650 to 850 repertoires of the first cohort. The study aimed to test whether signatures of past pathogen exposure could be identified by cataloging public T cell receptors. Besides the first cohort of roughly 700 subjects, a separate validation cohort made up of over 100 different subjects was used. The study combined high-throughput TCR immunosequencing, statistical association of individual TCRs with disease status, and machine learning to predict cytomegalovirus infection status. What the work shows at the level of the full study, not this receptor alone: A few of the identified cytomegalovirus-associated TCR beta chains were confirmed in vitro to be specific for cytomegalovirus antigens. A later analysis lacked HLA typing for the validation cohort, so it scored co-occurrence in that cohort across all 110 or so repertoires. A later analysis found that TCRs clustered in the first cohort also tended to co-occur in the approximately 120 validation repertoires, with approximately 93% of cluster scores above 0. The classifier was reported to diagnose cytomegalovirus status with high specificity and sensitivity in both the original and validation cohorts. It was suggested by the authors that the approach could potentially be generalized to other disease states and immunological phenotypes. A total of roughly 160 TCR beta chains were listed by the study as associated with cytomegalovirus. Most TCR sequences were observed very rarely across donors, whereas some public TCRs were present in many individuals.

CDR1 SQVTM and CDR2 ANQGSEA were looked up in the germline V gene. Its CDR3 holds 15 amino acids, cysteine through phenylalanine. Solely the CDR3 DNA is kept, with 45 bases framed from the first base. V is pared back by 5 bases and J by 5 bases, with 21 bases lying between the germline termini. Of note for this clone: It lacks a known antigen. No qualities accompany the bases; no much larger clone lies one base away.

Preparation of the library involved the immunoSEQ multiplex PCR assay. On the authors' methods: A statistical classification framework was built to diagnose cytomegalovirus status from the catalog of TCR beta chain sequences. As stored in TCRdb, this immuneACCESS dataset retains in-frame rearrangements with V and J assigned. A fraction of the clones does not appear; measured against another copy, unresolved V genes explain less than half of the discrepancy, and the remainder lacks a known reason. V and J calls and clone size are given by that table; D and trimming were obtained from the DNA. This sample is represented by hundreds of thousands of clones; approximately 88% of them were singletons. Over 12% of the sample comes from the top ten. The donors were included in the validation cohort of 100 to 150 subjects, a group kept apart from the roughly 700-subject first cohort.

Material for sequencing was PBMCs. In this chain, TRBV29-1 is recombined with TRBJ1-1; TRBD1 is a possible D gene, resting on 5 matching bases. This clonotype originated in a woman aged 25 to 45 in good health and CMV-seropositive. For the CDR3, the sequence is CSVMRDRLSGTEAFF. The DNA sequence is given as TGCAGCGTTATGAGGGACCGTTTATCGGGTACTGAAGCTTTCTTT.